This T cell receptor (beta chain) was identified in a study of blood T cells in healthy people across ages. About the research overall: Researchers report that template switching captured about one barcoded beta molecule per two T cells.

This clonotype appeared a single time. The antigen remains undetermined. V was clipped by 6 bases and J by 7 bases, with 13 bases between them. Germline loops: CDR1 MNHNY, CDR2 SVGAGI (reference sequence). CDR3 length: 14 residues. The study, taken as a whole, reports: Compared with aged donors, long-lived donors showed fewer expanded clones, suggesting selection. Total diversity from one million sequenced T cells was likely underestimated.

A second PCR of 7 to 11 cycles used a sample-barcoded 5' primer and a J-beta primer mix. One entry per CDR3 protein results from TCRdb running MiXCR on the 5' RACE reads. The sample holds 650,000 to 800,000 distinct CDR3 sequences, about 42% seen once. The TCR was taken from a man in his sixties in good health. The rearrangement uses TRBV6-6 and TRBJ1-6; a possible D gene is TRBD1 (5 bases). The sample comprised blood. The CDR3 here is CASSRGPRNSPLHF. The CDR3 coding sequence is TGTGCCAGCAGCCGGGGACCTCGGAATTCACCCCTCCACTTT.